This TCR beta chain comes out of a study of cytomegalovirus exposure and HLA in healthy donors. Study observations and caveats: A later analysis, which compared TCR beta chains of equal frequency, found the HLA-associated ones more clonally expanded. The authors judged a highly shared variant cluster likely a sequencing artifact.

Looked up from germline, CDR1 is SGHRS and CDR2 is YFSETQ. V shed 5 bases and J 2 bases; nucleotides not matched to a gene: 9. The CDR3 is 16 amino acids. This PCR relied on a set of 60 Vbeta primers and 13 Jbeta primers. Clones were sequenced by immunoSEQ multiplex PCR, and TCRdb holds only the in-frame ones, with some missing. This table holds approximately 150,000 clones, under 90% found once. Of note for this clone: Its antigen is not known.

The rearrangement uses TRBV5-1 and TRBJ1-4; TRBD1 aligns across 7 bases. Source material: PBMCs. This TCR was recovered from a man in his forties in good health and CMV-seronegative. CDR3 sequence reads: CASRSLIQGTNEKLFF. For the CDR3, the DNA is TGCGCCAGCAGATCATTAATACAGGGGACTAATGAAAAACTGTTTTTT. The full variable domain, rest sourced from reference TRBV5-1 and TRBJ1-4, is KAGVTQTPRYLIKTRGQQVTLSCSPISGHRSVSWYQQTPGQGLQFLFEYFSETQRNKGNFPGRFSGRQFSNSRSEMNVSTLELGDSALYLCASRSLIQGTNEKLFFGSGTQLSVL.